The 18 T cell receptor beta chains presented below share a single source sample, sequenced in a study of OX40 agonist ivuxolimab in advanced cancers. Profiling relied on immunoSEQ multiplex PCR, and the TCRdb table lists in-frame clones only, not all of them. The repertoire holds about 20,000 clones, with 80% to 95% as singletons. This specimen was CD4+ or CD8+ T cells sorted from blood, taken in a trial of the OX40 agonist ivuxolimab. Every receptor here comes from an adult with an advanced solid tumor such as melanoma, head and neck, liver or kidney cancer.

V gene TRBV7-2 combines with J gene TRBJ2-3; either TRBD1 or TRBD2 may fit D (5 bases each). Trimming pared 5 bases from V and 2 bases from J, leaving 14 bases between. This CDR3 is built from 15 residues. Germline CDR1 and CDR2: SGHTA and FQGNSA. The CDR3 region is CASSPMWDPTDTQYF. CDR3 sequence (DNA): TGTGCCAGCAGCCCAATGTGGGACCCCACAGATACGCAGTATTTT.

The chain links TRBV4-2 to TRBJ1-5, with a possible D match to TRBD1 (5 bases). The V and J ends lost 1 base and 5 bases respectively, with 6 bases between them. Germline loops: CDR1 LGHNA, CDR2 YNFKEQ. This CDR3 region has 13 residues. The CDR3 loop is CASSQGGDQPQHF. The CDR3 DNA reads TGTGCCAGCAGCCAAGGGGGCGATCAGCCCCAGCATTTT.

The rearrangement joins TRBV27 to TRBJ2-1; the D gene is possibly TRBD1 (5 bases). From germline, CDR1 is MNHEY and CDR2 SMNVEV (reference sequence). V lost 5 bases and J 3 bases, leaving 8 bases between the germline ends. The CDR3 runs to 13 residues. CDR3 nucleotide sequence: TGTGCCAGCAGTCCTGACAGCTACAATGAGCAGTTCTTC. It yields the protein CASSPDSYNEQFF.

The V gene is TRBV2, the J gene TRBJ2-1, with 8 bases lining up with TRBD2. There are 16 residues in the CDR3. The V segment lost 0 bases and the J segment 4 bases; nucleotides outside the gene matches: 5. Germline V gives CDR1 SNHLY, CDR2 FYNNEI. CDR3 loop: CASSEARSGGYNEQFF. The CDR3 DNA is TGTGCCAGCAGTGAAGCGCGAAGCGGGGGTTACAATGAGCAGTTCTTC.

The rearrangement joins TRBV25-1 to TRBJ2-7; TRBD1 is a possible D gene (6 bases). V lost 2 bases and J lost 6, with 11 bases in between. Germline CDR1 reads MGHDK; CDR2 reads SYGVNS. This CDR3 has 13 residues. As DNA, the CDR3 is TGTGCCAGCAGTGAACTGATAGGGGGCGAGCAGTACTTC. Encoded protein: CASSELIGGEQYF.

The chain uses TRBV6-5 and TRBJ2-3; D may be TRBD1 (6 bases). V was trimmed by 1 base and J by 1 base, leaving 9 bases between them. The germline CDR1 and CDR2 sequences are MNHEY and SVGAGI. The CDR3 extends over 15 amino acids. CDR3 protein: CASSYFEGGTDTQYF. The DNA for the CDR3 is TGTGCCAGCAGTTACTTCGAGGGGGGCACAGATACGCAGTATTTT.

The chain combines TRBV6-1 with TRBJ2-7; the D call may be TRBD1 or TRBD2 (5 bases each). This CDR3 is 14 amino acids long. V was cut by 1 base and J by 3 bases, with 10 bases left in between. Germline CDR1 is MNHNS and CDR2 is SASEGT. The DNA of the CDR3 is TGTGCCAGCAGTGAAGGGGGGAAGGGCTACGAGCAGTACTTC. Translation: CASSEGGKGYEQYF.

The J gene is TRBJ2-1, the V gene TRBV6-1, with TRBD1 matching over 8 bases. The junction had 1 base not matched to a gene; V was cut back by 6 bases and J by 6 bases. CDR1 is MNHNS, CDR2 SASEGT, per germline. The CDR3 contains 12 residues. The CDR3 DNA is TGTGCCAGCAGAGACAGGGGCAATGAGCAGTTCTTC. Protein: CASRDRGNEQFF.

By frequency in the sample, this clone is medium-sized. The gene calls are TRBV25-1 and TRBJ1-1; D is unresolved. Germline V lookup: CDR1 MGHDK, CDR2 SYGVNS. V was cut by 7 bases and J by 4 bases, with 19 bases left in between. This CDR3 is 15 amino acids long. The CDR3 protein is CASMSSDGLSTEAFF. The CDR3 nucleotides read TGTGCCAGCATGAGTAGTGACGGGCTGAGCACTGAAGCTTTCTTT. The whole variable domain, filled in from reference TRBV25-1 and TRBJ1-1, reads EADIYQTPRYLVIGTGKKITLECSQTMGHDKMYWYQQDPGMELHLIHYSYGVNSTEKGDLSSESTVSRIRTEHFPLTLESARPSHTSQYLCASMSSDGLSTEAFFGQGTRLTVV.

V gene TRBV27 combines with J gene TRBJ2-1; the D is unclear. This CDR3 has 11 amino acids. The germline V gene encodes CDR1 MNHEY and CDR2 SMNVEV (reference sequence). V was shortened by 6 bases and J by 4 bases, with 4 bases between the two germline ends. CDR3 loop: CASRLYNEQFF. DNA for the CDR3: TGTGCCAGCAGACTGTACAATGAGCAGTTCTTC.

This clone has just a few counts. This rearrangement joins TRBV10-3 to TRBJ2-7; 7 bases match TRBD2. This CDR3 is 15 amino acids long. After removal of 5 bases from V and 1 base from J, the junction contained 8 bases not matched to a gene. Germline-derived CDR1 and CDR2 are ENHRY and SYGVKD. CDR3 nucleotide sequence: TGTGCCATCAGTTCGGGACTAACAACTTCCTACGAGCAGTACTTC. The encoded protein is CAISSGLTTSYEQYF.

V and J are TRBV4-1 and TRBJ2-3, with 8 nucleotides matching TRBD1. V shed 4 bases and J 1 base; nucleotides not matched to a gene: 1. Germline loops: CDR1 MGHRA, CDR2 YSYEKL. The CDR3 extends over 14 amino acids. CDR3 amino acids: CASSPGQGTDTQYF. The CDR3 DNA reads TGCGCCAGCAGCCCGGGACAGGGCACAGATACGCAGTATTTT.

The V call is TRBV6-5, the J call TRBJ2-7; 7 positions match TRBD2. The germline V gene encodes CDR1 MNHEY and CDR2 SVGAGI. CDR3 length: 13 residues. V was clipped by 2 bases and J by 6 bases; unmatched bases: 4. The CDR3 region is CASSYRWGGEQYF. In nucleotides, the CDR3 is TGTGCCAGCAGTTACAGGTGGGGGGGCGAGCAGTACTTC.

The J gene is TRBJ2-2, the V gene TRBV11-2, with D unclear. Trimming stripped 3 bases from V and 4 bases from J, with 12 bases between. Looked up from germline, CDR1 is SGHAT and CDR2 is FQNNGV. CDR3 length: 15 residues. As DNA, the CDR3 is TGTGCCAGCAGCTTCGGCGTTACACTCACCGGGGAGCTGTTTTTT. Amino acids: CASSFGVTLTGELFF.

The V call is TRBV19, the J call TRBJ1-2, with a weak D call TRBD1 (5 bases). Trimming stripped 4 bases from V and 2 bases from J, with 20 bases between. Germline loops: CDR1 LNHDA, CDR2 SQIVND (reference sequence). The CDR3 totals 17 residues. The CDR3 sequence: CASSTDDRDVLNYGYTF. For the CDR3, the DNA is TGTGCCAGTAGTACCGACGACCGGGACGTATTAAACTATGGCTACACCTTC. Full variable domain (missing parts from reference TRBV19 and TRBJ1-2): DGGITQSPKYLFRKEGQNVTLSCEQNLNHDAMYWYRQDPGQGLRLIYYSQIVNDFQKGDIAEGYSVSREKKESFPLTVTSAQKNPTAFYLCASSTDDRDVLNYGYTFGSGTRLTVV.

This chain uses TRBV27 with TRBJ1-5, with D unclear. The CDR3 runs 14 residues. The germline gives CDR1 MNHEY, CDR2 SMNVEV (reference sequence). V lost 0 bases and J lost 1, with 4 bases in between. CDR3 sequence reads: CASSLSGSNQPQHF. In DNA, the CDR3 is TGTGCCAGCAGTTTATCGGGGAGCAATCAGCCCCAGCATTTT.

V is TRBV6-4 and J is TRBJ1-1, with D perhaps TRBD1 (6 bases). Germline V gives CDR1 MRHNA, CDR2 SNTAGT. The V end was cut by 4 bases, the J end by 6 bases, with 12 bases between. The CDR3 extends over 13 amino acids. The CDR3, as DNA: TGTGCCAGCAGTGTAAGGACAGCCGCTGAAGCTTTCTTT. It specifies CASSVRTAAEAFF.

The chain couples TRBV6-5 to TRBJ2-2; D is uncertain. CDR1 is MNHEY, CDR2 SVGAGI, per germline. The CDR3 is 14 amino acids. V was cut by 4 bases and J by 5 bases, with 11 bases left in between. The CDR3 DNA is TGTGCCAGCAGTTTCACGCCCGCAACCGGGGAGCTGTTTTTT. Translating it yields CASSFTPATGELFF.